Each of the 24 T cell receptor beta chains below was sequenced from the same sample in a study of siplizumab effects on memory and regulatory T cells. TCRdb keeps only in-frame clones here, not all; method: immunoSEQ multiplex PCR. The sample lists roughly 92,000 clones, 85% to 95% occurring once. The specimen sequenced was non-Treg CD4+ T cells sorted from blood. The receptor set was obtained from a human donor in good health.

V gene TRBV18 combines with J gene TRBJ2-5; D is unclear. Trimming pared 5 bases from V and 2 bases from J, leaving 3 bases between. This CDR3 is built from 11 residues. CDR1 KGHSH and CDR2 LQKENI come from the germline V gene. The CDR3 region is CASSDQETQYF. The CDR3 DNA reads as TGTGCCAGCTCAGATCAAGAGACCCAGTACTTC.

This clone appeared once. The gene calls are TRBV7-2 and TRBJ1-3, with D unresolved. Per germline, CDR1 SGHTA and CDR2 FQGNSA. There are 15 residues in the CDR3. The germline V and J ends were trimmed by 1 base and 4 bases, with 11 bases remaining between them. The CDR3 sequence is CASSLGVVGGNTIYF. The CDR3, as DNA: TGTGCCAGCAGCTTAGGTGTGGTCGGGGGAAACACCATATATTTT. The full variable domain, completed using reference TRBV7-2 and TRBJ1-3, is GAGVSQSPSNKVTEKGKDVELRCDPISGHTALYWYRQSLGQGLEFLIYFQGNSAPDKSGLPSDRFSAERTGGSVSTLTIQRTQQEDSAVYLCASSLGVVGGNTIYFGEGSWLTVV.

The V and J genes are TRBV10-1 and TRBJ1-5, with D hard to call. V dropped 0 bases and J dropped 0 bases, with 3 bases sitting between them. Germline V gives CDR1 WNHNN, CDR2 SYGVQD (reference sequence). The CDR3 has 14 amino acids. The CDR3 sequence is CASSESGSNQPQHF. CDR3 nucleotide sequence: TGCGCCAGCAGTGAGTCGGGTAGCAATCAGCCCCAGCATTTT.

CDR3 bases: TGTGCCAGTAGTAACGCCCCGAGCGGCTCTGGGGCCAACGTCCTGACTTTC. Residues: CASSNAPSGSGANVLTF. The chain uses TRBV19 and TRBJ2-6; possible D gene TRBD2, 5 bases. Trimming shortened V by 4 bases and J by 0 bases, and 13 bases separated the two germline ends. This CDR3 region has 17 residues. Per the germline V gene, CDR1 is LNHDA and CDR2 is SQIVND (reference sequence).

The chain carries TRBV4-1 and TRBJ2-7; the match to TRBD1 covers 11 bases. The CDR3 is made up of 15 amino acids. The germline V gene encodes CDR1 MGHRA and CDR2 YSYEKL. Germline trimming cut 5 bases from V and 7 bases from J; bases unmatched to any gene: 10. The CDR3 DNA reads TGCGCCAGCAGCACAAGGACAGGGGGCGCGGGGGAGCAGTACTTC. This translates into CASSTRTGGAGEQYF.

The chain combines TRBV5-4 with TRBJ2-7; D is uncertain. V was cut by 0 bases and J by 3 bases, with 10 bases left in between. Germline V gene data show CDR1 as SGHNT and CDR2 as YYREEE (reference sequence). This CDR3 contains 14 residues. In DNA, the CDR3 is TGTGCCAGCAGCTTGGCCGGGCAGTACTACGAGCAGTACTTC. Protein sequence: CASSLAGQYYEQYF.

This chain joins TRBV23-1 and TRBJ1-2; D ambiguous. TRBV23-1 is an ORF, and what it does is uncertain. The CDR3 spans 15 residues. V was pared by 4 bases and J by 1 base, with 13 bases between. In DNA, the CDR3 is TGCGCCAGCAGTCCTGTGTTGCGGGTTAACTATGGCTACACCTTC. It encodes CASSPVLRVNYGYTF.

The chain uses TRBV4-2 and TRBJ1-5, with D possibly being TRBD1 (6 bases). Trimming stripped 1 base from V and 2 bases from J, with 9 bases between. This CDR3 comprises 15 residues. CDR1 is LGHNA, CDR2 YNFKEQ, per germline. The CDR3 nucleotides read TGTGCCAGCAGCCAAGGTTCAGGGGGCAATCAGCCCCAGCATTTT. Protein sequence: CASSQGSGGNQPQHF.

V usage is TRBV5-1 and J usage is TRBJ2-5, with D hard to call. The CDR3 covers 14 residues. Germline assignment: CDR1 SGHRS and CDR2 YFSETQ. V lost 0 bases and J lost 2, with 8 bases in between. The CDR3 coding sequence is TGCGCCAGCAGCTTGGCCATGGTACAAGAGACCCAGTACTTC. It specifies CASSLAMVQETQYF.

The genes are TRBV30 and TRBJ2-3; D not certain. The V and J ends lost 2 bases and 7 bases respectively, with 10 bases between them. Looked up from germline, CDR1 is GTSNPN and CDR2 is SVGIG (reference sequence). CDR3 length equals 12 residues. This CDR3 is CAWSKSYYTQYF. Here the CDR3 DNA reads TGTGCCTGGAGTAAAAGTTACTATACGCAGTATTTT.

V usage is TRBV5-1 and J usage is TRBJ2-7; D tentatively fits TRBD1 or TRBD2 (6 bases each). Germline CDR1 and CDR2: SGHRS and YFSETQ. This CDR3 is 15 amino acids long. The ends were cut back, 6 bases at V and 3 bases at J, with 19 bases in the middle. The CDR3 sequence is CASNTGRTAGYEQYF. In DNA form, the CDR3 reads TGCGCCAGCAACACGGGAAGGACAGCGGGCTACGAGCAGTACTTC.

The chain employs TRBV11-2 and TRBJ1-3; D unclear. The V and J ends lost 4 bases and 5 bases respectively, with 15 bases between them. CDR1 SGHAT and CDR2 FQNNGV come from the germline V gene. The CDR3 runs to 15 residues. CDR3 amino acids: CASSSSGLWRNTIYF. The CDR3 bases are TGTGCCAGCAGCTCTTCCGGGTTGTGGAGAAACACCATATATTTT. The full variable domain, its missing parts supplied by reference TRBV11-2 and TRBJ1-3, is EAGVAQSPRYKIIEKRQSVAFWCNPISGHATLYWYQQILGQGPKLLIQFQNNGVVDDSQLPKDRFSAERLKGVDSTLKIQPAKLEDSAVYLCASSSSGLWRNTIYFGEGSWLTVV.

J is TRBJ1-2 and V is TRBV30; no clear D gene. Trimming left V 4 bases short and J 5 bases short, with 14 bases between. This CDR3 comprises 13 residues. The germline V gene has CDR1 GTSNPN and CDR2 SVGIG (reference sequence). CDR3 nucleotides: TGTGCCTGGACCGTGGGTGTTTTTTATGGCTACACCTTC. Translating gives CAWTVGVFYGYTF.

The DNA of the CDR3 is TGTGCCATCAGTGGTACGGGCTCCACAGATACGCAGTATTTT. It specifies CAISGTGSTDTQYF. This rearrangement joins TRBV10-3 to TRBJ2-3; D gene unclear. Germline assignment: CDR1 ENHRY and CDR2 SYGVKD. V was shortened by 4 bases and J by 2 bases, with 10 bases between the two germline ends. This CDR3 is built from 14 residues.

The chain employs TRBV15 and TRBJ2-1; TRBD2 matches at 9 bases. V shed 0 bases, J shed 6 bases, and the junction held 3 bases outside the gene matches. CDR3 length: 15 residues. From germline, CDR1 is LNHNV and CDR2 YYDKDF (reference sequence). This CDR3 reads CATSREGLAFNEQFF. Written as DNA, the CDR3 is TGTGCCACCAGCAGAGAGGGACTAGCCTTCAATGAGCAGTTCTTC.

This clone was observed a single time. CDR3 amino acids: CASSEARGSYEQYF. The CDR3 coding sequence is TGTGCCAGCAGTGAAGCTAGGGGGTCCTACGAGCAGTACTTC. The chain has TRBV2 and TRBJ2-7; weak D call: TRBD1 (6 bases). The CDR3 is made up of 14 amino acids. Germline V gives CDR1 SNHLY, CDR2 FYNNEI. Trimming took 0 bases from V and 1 from J, leaving 7 bases between them. Complete variable domain (other parts from reference TRBV2 and TRBJ2-7): EPEVTQTPSHQVTQMGQEVILRCVPISNHLYFYWYRQILGQKVEFLVSFYNNEISEKSEIFDDQFSVERPDGSNFTLKIRSTKLEDSAMYFCASSEARGSYEQYFGPGTRLTVT.

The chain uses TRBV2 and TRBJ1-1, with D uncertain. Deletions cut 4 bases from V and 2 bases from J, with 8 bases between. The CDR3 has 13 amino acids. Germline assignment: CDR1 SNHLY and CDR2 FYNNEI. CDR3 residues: CASSADYNTEAFF. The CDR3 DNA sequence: TGTGCCAGCAGTGCAGACTACAACACTGAAGCTTTCTTT. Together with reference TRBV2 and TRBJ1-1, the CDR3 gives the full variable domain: EPEVTQTPSHQVTQMGQEVILRCVPISNHLYFYWYRQILGQKVEFLVSFYNNEISEKSEIFDDQFSVERPDGSNFTLKIRSTKLEDSAMYFCASSADYNTEAFFGQGTRLTVV.

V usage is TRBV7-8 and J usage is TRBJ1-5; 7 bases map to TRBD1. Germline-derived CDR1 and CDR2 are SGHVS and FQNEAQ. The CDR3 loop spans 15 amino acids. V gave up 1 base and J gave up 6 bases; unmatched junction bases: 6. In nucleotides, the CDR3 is TGTGCCAGCAGCTTAGGACAGGGTGGTGTTCAGCCCCAGCATTTT. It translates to CASSLGQGGVQPQHF.

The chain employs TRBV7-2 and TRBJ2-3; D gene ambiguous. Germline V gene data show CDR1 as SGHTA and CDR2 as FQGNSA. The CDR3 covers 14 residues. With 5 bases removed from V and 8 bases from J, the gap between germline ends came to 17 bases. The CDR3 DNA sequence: TGTGCCAGCAGCACGGCCCCTAGTTGGGGTACGCAGTATTTT. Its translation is CASSTAPSWGTQYF.

The CDR3 region has the DNA TGCGCCAGCAGCCGGGACCATAGCACAGATACGCAGTATTTT. It encodes CASSRDHSTDTQYF. The V call is TRBV5-1, the J call TRBJ2-3; D might be TRBD1 or TRBD2, each matching 5 bases. The V gene's germline CDR1 is SGHRS and CDR2 YFSETQ. The CDR3 loop spans 14 amino acids. Trimming removed 4 bases from V and 0 bases from J, with 9 bases in between.

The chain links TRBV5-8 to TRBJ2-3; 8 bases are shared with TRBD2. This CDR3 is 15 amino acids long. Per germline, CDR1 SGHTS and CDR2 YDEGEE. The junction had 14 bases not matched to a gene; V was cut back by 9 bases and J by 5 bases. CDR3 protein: CATFRRGGAIDTQYF. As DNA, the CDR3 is TGTGCCACCTTCCGTCGGGGGGGGGCCATAGATACGCAGTATTTT.

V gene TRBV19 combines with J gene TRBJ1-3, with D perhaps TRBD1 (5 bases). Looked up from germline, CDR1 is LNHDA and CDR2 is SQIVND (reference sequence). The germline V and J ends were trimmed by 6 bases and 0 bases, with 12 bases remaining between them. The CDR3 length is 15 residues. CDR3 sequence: CASSRQKSSGNTIYF. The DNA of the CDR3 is TGTGCCAGTAGCCGACAGAAAAGCTCTGGAAACACCATATATTTT.

The CDR3 protein is CASSLGGPYGNYEQYF. The CDR3 DNA reads TGTGCCAGCAGCTTAGGGGGGCCCTACGGAAACTACGAGCAGTACTTC. The chain carries TRBV5-4 and TRBJ2-7; D may correspond to TRBD1 or TRBD2 (6 bases each). Germline loops: CDR1 SGHNT, CDR2 YYREEE (reference sequence). The CDR3 runs 16 residues. With 2 bases removed from V and 3 bases from J, the gap between germline ends came to 18 bases.

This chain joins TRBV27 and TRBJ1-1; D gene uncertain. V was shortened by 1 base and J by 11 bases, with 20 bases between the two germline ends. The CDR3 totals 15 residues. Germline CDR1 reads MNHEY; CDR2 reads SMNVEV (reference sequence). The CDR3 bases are TGTGCCAGCAGTTTATACCCAGCGGCCCAATCGGGGGCTTTCTTT. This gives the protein CASSLYPAAQSGAFF.